The 20 T cell receptor beta chains below come from one sample, sequenced in a study of glioma-infiltrating T cells after dendritic cell vaccination. The protocol was immunoSEQ multiplex PCR, while the TCRdb copy is restricted to in-frame clones and leaves out a portion. This sample has 25,000 to 35,000 clones, with 90% to 95% found just once. This specimen consisted of blood, obtained before dendritic cell vaccination. The receptors were gathered from a human donor with glioblastoma.

This chain connects TRBV5-5 to TRBJ2-7; D is ambiguous. V was pared by 4 bases and J by 3 bases, with 14 bases between. The germline V gene encodes CDR1 SGHKS and CDR2 YYEKEE (reference sequence). This CDR3 is 14 amino acids long. CDR3 sequence reads: CASSLRGPDYEQYF. The CDR3, as DNA: TGTGCCAGCAGCCTCCGTGGGCCGGACTACGAGCAGTACTTC.

The chain joins TRBV7-8 to TRBJ2-3; D not certain. Looked up from germline, CDR1 is SGHVS and CDR2 is FQNEAQ. V lost 0 bases and J 0 bases, leaving 7 bases between the germline ends. The CDR3 length is 15 residues. The DNA for the CDR3 is TGTGCCAGCAGCTTAGCTGAACACAGCACAGATACGCAGTATTTT. As protein: CASSLAEHSTDTQYF.

The J gene is TRBJ1-2, the V gene TRBV19; D is ambiguous. Trimming pared 3 bases from V and 4 bases from J, leaving 9 bases between. The CDR3 sequence is 13 residues long. CDR1 LNHDA and CDR2 SQIVND come from the germline V gene (reference sequence). CDR3 nucleotides: TGTGCCAGTAGTATTGGAGGCGTCTATGGCTACACCTTC. It is translated as CASSIGGVYGYTF.

The J gene is TRBJ2-3, the V gene TRBV11-3, with D hard to call. This CDR3 has 16 amino acids. Trimming stripped 4 bases from V and 0 bases from J, with 14 bases between. Germline CDR1 and CDR2: SGHNT and YENEEA. CDR3 region: CASSSPISVSTDTQYF. The CDR3 DNA is TGTGCCAGCAGCTCGCCGATCTCAGTTAGCACAGATACGCAGTATTTT.

Only a few counts were recorded for this clone. The chain couples TRBV4-1 to TRBJ1-1; D remains ambiguous. Looked up from germline, CDR1 is MGHRA and CDR2 is YSYEKL. This CDR3 has 15 amino acids. Trimming removed 2 bases from V and 0 bases from J, with 10 bases in between. CDR3 sequence (DNA): TGCGCCAGCAGCCAAATGGCCCTGCTGAACACTGAAGCTTTCTTT. This translates into CASSQMALLNTEAFF.

The J gene is TRBJ1-2, the V gene TRBV5-4; D is ambiguous. Between the trimmed V and J ends, which lost 0 bases and 2 bases, there was a span of 17 bases. This CDR3 is built from 17 residues. Germline V CDR1 and CDR2: SGHNT, YYREEE (reference sequence). CDR3 DNA sequence: TGTGCCAGCAGCTTGGTCCGATCTTCGGGTGGGAACTATGGCTACACCTTC. It is translated as CASSLVRSSGGNYGYTF.

The CDR3 loop reads CASSQDVTGGSGQPQHF. In DNA, the CDR3 is TGTGCCAGCAGCCAAGATGTGACAGGGGGCTCAGGGCAGCCCCAGCATTTT. The rearrangement joins TRBV4-2 to TRBJ1-5, with 10 bases fitting TRBD1. This CDR3 has 17 amino acids. The ends lost 0 bases at V and 7 bases at J; junction bases unmatched: 9. CDR1 and CDR2 (germline): LGHNA, YNFKEQ.

The J gene is TRBJ2-6, the V gene TRBV5-1; TRBD1 aligns across 7 bases. Germline V CDR1 and CDR2: SGHRS, YFSETQ. V was pared by 3 bases and J by 4 bases, with 4 bases of the junction left unmatched. The CDR3 has 15 residues. In DNA form, the CDR3 reads TGCGCCAGCAGCTCGACAGGGTCCGGGGCCAACGTCCTGACTTTC. It yields the protein CASSSTGSGANVLTF.

The V call is TRBV5-4, the J call TRBJ2-5; 8 nucleotides align to TRBD2. CDR1 and CDR2 from the germline V gene are SGHNT and YYREEE (reference sequence). Trimming removed 0 bases from V and 1 base from J; junction bases left unmatched: 5. This CDR3 contains 16 residues. The DNA for the CDR3 is TGTGCCAGCAGCTTGGGACGAAGCGGGGGCCAAGAGACCCAGTACTTC. It encodes CASSLGRSGGQETQYF.

The chain couples TRBV21-1 to TRBJ2-7; the D segment call TRBD2 is taken from the table without a DNA check. TRBV21-1 is assigned pseudogene status. This CDR3 comprises 14 residues. The CDR3 bases are TGTGCCAGCAGCAAAGCGGGGGGAAGCTACGAGCAGTACTTC. Encoded protein: CASSKAGGSYEQYF.

The chain links TRBV5-1 to TRBJ1-5; 7 bases match TRBD1. The trim removed 0 bases at V and 2 bases at J, leaving 2 bases unmatched. The CDR3 sequence is 15 residues long. The germline CDR1 and CDR2 sequences are SGHRS and YFSETQ. The CDR3 protein is CASSLGGTGNQPQHF. Here the CDR3 DNA reads TGCGCCAGCAGCTTGGGAGGGACAGGCAATCAGCCCCAGCATTTT.

The chain carries TRBV6-5 and TRBJ2-7; 9 nucleotides line up with TRBD1. CDR1 MNHEY and CDR2 SVGAGI come from the germline V gene. The V and J ends lost 6 bases and 2 bases, in that order; junction bases with no gene match: 8. There are 15 residues in the CDR3. The CDR3 reads CASSRRDRVPYEQYF. In DNA form, the CDR3 reads TGTGCCAGCAGCCGCCGGGACAGGGTCCCCTACGAGCAGTACTTC.

V usage is TRBV14 and J usage is TRBJ1-1, with no clear D. Germline V gene sequence: CDR1 SGHDN, CDR2 FVKESK. The CDR3 contains 13 residues. Trimming took off 3 bases at V and 5 bases at J, with 10 bases between the two ends. The CDR3 region has the DNA TGTGCCAGCAGCCAGACCTTGAGGACTGAAGCTTTCTTT. Protein product: CASSQTLRTEAFF.

The V gene is TRBV6-1, the J gene TRBJ2-7; the match to TRBD1 covers 9 bases. V trimming: 4 bases; J trimming: 7 bases; junction bases outside the gene matches: 5. The CDR3 is 13 amino acids. Germline CDR1 MNHNS, CDR2 SASEGT. CDR3 in amino acids: CASSVRDRVEQYF. CDR3 DNA sequence: TGTGCCAGCAGTGTCCGGGACAGGGTGGAGCAGTACTTC.

The genes are TRBV20-1 and TRBJ2-3; 10 nucleotides agree with TRBD1. Germline-derived CDR1 and CDR2 are DFQATT and SNEGSKA (reference sequence). V gave up 5 bases and J gave up 12 bases; unmatched junction bases: 2. The CDR3 is 10 amino acids. CDR3 region: CSAGDRGQYF. The CDR3 nucleotides are TGCAGTGCTGGGGACAGGGGTCAGTATTTT.

The chain carries TRBV7-2 and TRBJ2-5, with TRBD1 matching over 9 bases. The J call is in doubt because the DNA end fits TRBJ2-7 better. This CDR3 is 15 amino acids long. Germline loops: CDR1 SGHTA, CDR2 FQGNSA. This CDR3 is CASSLGQGRLYEQYF. For the CDR3, the DNA is TGTGCCAGCAGCTTGGGACAGGGTAGGCTCTACGAGCAGTACTTC.

J is TRBJ1-2 and V is TRBV10-3; D is unclear. The germline gives CDR1 ENHRY, CDR2 SYGVKD. The CDR3 consists of 12 residues. Trimming took 6 bases from V and 3 from J, leaving 8 bases between them. In nucleotides, the CDR3 is TGTGCCATCAGCACCACAGACTATGGCTACACCTTC. Translated, it gives CAISTTDYGYTF.

The chain joins TRBV5-6 to TRBJ1-1; D not certain. Germline CDR1 is SGHDT and CDR2 is YYEEEE. Trimming left V 0 bases short and J 4 bases short, with 10 bases between. The CDR3 runs 14 residues. CDR3 loop: CASSLGGFLTEAFF. As DNA, the CDR3 is TGTGCCAGCAGCTTGGGAGGGTTTCTCACTGAAGCTTTCTTT.

Note on this clone: Other DNA variants within this sample encode the same CDR3. The genes are TRBV6-5 and TRBJ1-6; tentative D call: TRBD1 (5 bases). Trimming shortened V by 5 bases and J by 10 bases, and 18 bases separated the two germline ends. The CDR3 spans 15 residues. Germline CDR1 MNHEY, CDR2 SVGAGI. DNA for the CDR3: TGTGCCAGCAGTCGAACGCAGGGACTTACCTCACCCCTCCACTTT. It is translated as CASSRTQGLTSPLHF.

A word on this clone: Compared with germline, one end of the junction differs, possibly owing to a read error. This same CDR3 is encoded by further DNA sequences in the sample. The gene calls are TRBV5-1 and TRBJ2-5; TRBD1 is a possible D gene (5 bases). This CDR3 has 16 residues. The germline V gene encodes CDR1 SGHRS and CDR2 YFSETQ. The chain's CDR3 is CASSPQGPQSGETQYF. The CDR3 nucleotides are TGTGCCAGCAGCCCGCAGGGTCCTCAGTCGGGAGAGACCCAGTACTTC.